The entry below gives a single T cell receptor beta chain sequence along with its context. The sample's time point: newly diagnosed GD, antithyroid drugs for less than 3 months. The TCR library used RNA extracted from PBMCs. The CDR3 spans 15 residues. Trimming took 10 bases from V and 2 from J, leaving 18 bases between them. Per the germline V gene, CDR1 is MDHEN and CDR2 is SYDVKM. In building TCR beta libraries, iRepertoire HTBI primers were used together with Arm-PCR of CDR3 regions. TCRdb re-analysed the multiplex PCR reads in MiXCR, keeping a single row per CDR3 protein. The sample consists of 440,000 or so distinct CDR3 sequences, less than 20% of them appearing once. These data come from a study of regulatory T cells in long-lasting Graves disease. The same specimen was also included in a second study, on T cells in Graves' hyperthyroidism and ophthalmopathy. That work adds: Participants, patients aged 18 to 65, had newly diagnosed hyperthyroidism with a duration under 2 months. Ophthalmopathy could be told apart from stable hyperthyroidism with a 13 V-J model.

This chain connects TRBV28 to TRBJ1-5; possible D gene TRBD1, 6 bases. The input for sequencing was peripheral blood mononuclear cells (PBMCs), taken at new diagnosis, from a patient treated with antithyroid drugs. This receptor was taken from a woman aged 25 to 39 with Graves disease. Here the CDR3 reads CATGSSGVGNQPQHF. CDR3 DNA sequence: TGTGCCACGGGGAGTTCAGGGGTAGGCAATCAGCCCCAGCATTTT. Combining the CDR3 with reference TRBV28 and TRBJ1-5 gives the whole variable domain DVKVTQSSRYLVKRTGEKVFLECVQDMDHENMFWYRQDPGLGLRLIYFSYDVKMKEKGDIPEGYSVSREKKERFSLILESASTNQTSMYLCATGSSGVGNQPQHFGDGTRLSIL.